This is a list of T cell receptor beta chains from one sample in a study of blood T cell repertoires in COVID-19. Generated by immunoSEQ multiplex PCR, the TCRdb table keeps only in-frame clones and is missing some. Of about 82,000 clones listed, 85% are singletons. Sequencing input: peripheral blood. The receptors stem from a man older than 75 with active or convalescent COVID-19. The CDR3 runs from the conserved cysteine through the conserved F or W. Each record gives: clone size, CDR3 length, V gene, D gene, J gene, CDR3 DNA, CDR3 protein. D genes are given only for firm matches. The listing skips clone size in some rows; elsewhere it reads once, few, many or a size class.

.	14	TRBV29-1	.	TRBJ2-3	TGCAGCGTTGACAACCAGGGTGTTACAGATACGCAGTATTTT	CSVDNQGVTDTQYF
once	16	TRBV11-2	TRBD1	TRBJ2-3	TGTGCCAGCAGCACAGGGACAGGGGCTAGCACAGATACGCAGTATTTT	CASSTGTGASTDTQYF
.	14	TRBV6-4	.	TRBJ1-2	TGTGCCAGCAGACCGGGGGAGGGGGACTATGGCTACACCTTC	CASRPGEGDYGYTF
.	16	TRBV5-8	TRBD1	TRBJ1-4	TGTGCCAGCAGCTTGGACTTGGCAGGGGGCAATGGAAAACTGTTTTTT	CASSLDLAGGNGKLFF
.	14	TRBV5-1	TRBD1	TRBJ1-1	TGCGCCAGCAGCTATGACAGGGGGAACACTGAAGCTTTCTTT	CASSYDRGNTEAFF
.	14	TRBV24-1	.	TRBJ1-5	TGTGCCACCACTCCCACAGGGTCCTATCAGCCCCAGCATTTT	CATTPTGSYQPQHF
.	16	TRBV25-1	TRBD1	TRBJ2-2	TGTGCCAGCAGCCAAGGGGCAGGGGGGAACACCGGGGAGCTGTTTTTT	CASSQGAGGNTGELFF
.	15	TRBV6-5	TRBD2	TRBJ2-1	TGTGCCAGCAGCATCGGACTAGCGGGAATCAATGAGCAGTTCTTC	CASSIGLAGINEQFF
.	15	TRBV6-5	.	TRBJ2-3	TGTGCCAGCAGAAACTACAGGGCCCGCACAGATACGCAGTATTTT	CASRNYRARTDTQYF
.	15	TRBV6-6	TRBD1	TRBJ1-5	TGTGCCAGCAGCACGGGACAGGGGAGGAACCAGCCCCAGCATTTT	CASSTGQGRNQPQHF
.	16	TRBV11-3	.	TRBJ1-6	TGTGCCAGCAGCTTCGGCTCGCGGAGGGGAGAGGCACCCCTCCACTTT	CASSFGSRRGEAPLHF
.	16	TRBV2	TRBD1	TRBJ1-4	TGTGCCAGCAGCCGACAGGGTTATGTAACTAATGAAAAACTGTTTTTT	CASSRQGYVTNEKLFF
.	12	TRBV12-3/TRBV12-4	.	TRBJ2-3	TGTGCCAGCAGCCTAGTCCCAGATACGCAGTATTTT	CASSLVPDTQYF
.	15	TRBV5-1	TRBD2	TRBJ2-1	TGCGCCAGCGGACTAATTAGCGGGAGGAAAGATGAGCAGTTCTTC	CASGLISGRKDEQFF
.	16	TRBV4-2	.	TRBJ2-2	TGTGCCAGCAGCCGGCGGGGATTAGTGAACACCGGGGAGCTGTTTTTT	CASSRRGLVNTGELFF
once	14	TRBV4-1	.	TRBJ2-5	TGCGCCAGCAGCTCCCGGACTCTCCCAGAGACCCAGTACTTC	CASSSRTLPETQYF
.	15	TRBV5-5	.	TRBJ2-5	TGTGCCAGCAGCTTGTTAGGGACTGCGGAAGAGACCCAGTACTTC	CASSLLGTAEETQYF
.	17	TRBV28	TRBD2	TRBJ2-3	TGTGCCAGCAGTTTAGCCGGGACTAGCCCCCGGGGAGATACGCAGTATTTT	CASSLAGTSPRGDTQYF
once	13	TRBV25-1	.	TRBJ2-1	TGTGCCAGCAGTGATTCGCCTAAGAATGAGCAGTTCTTC	CASSDSPKNEQFF
.	13	TRBV12-3/TRBV12-4	.	TRBJ2-1	TGTGCCAGCAACGGGCTAGCCAAGAATGAGCAGTTCTTC	CASNGLAKNEQFF
once	21	TRBV6-2/TRBV6-3	.	TRBJ1-5	TGTGCCAGCAGTTACAGCGCAGGGAAGGGGGAGTTTGGCTATAGCAATCAGCCCCAGCATTTT	CASSYSAGKGEFGYSNQPQHF
.	13	TRBV2	.	TRBJ1-2	TGTGCCAGCAACATCCAGGGGAGCTATGGCTACACCTTC	CASNIQGSYGYTF
.	16	TRBV28	.	TRBJ1-5	TGTGCCAGCAGTTTTTTCCGGGGTGGTCAGGATCAGCCCCAGCATTTT	CASSFFRGGQDQPQHF
.	19	TRBV5-1	TRBD2	TRBJ2-3	TGCGCCAGCAGCCCGCGAGGGACTAGCGGGAGGGCCGGAGGAGATACGCAGTATTTT	CASSPRGTSGRAGGDTQYF
.	16	TRBV28	TRBD1	TRBJ1-1	TGTGCCAGCAGCCCCGGGACAGGGGGCTTTAGCACTGAAGCTTTCTTT	CASSPGTGGFSTEAFF
.	14	TRBV2	.	TRBJ2-2	TGTGCCAGCAGTCAGGACAGCAGACACGGGGAGCTGTTTTTT	CASSQDSRHGELFF
once	16	TRBV9	.	TRBJ1-3	TGTGCCAGCAGCGTAGGGCTCCCGGGGTCTGGAAACACCATATATTTT	CASSVGLPGSGNTIYF
.	18	TRBV3-1/TRBV3-2	TRBD2	TRBJ2-3	TGTGCCAGCAGCCGACAGTTGGCTAGCGGGAAGGGGGGGGATACGCAGTATTTT	CASSRQLASGKGGDTQYF
.	15	TRBV5-8	.	TRBJ2-3	TGTGCCAGCAGCTTGGTGGGACATAGCACAGATACGCAGTATTTT	CASSLVGHSTDTQYF
few	14	TRBV13	TRBD1	TRBJ2-5	TGTGCCAGCAGCTCAATACAGGGGCGGGAGACCCAGTACTTC	CASSSIQGRETQYF
.	16	TRBV6-1	.	TRBJ1-2	TGTGCCAGCAGTGCCCACGGAGACCCCCGCATTTATGGCTACACCTTC	CASSAHGDPRIYGYTF
.	14	TRBV18	TRBD2	TRBJ2-1	TGTGCCAGCTCACTAAGCGGGAGGTTGGGTGAGCAGTTCTTC	CASSLSGRLGEQFF
.	16	TRBV7-3	TRBD2	TRBJ2-3	TGTGCCAGCAGCCCTCGGACTAGCGGGCACACAGATACGCAGTATTTT	CASSPRTSGHTDTQYF
.	14	TRBV13	TRBD2	TRBJ2-1	TGTGCCAGCAGCTTCCGGGACTATTCAAGTGAGCAGTTCTTC	CASSFRDYSSEQFF
.	14	TRBV11-2	.	TRBJ1-5	TGTGCCAGCAGCCCACATGGGGGGAATCAGCCCCAGCATTTT	CASSPHGGNQPQHF
once	13	TRBV29-1	TRBD2	TRBJ2-5	TGCAGCGTTTCTCTCGGGGGGCAAGAGACCCAGTACTTC	CSVSLGGQETQYF
.	13	TRBV10-3	.	TRBJ2-1	TGTGCCATCAAGGGAGGCCCCCTCTTCGAGCAGTTCTTC	CAIKGGPLFEQFF
.	16	TRBV5-1	TRBD1	TRBJ2-3	TGCGCCAGCAGCAGAGACAGGGGGCGACTCTCCGATACGCAGTATTTT	CASSRDRGRLSDTQYF
once	16	TRBV18	TRBD2	TRBJ2-3	TGTGCCAGCTCACTTAGCGGGAGGGCCGGTAAGGATACGCAGTATTTT	CASSLSGRAGKDTQYF